Below are 17 T cell receptor beta chains sequenced from a single sample in a study of T cells in Graves' hyperthyroidism and ophthalmopathy (dated by TCRdb to the late 2010s). The library was obtained by multiplex PCR. Sequenced using an Illumina HiSeq 2000. TCR beta CDR3 regions were amplified from RNA transcripts. The TCR CDR3 was subjected to a first round of RT-PCR using the HTBI primer set and the Qiagen OneStep RT-PCR kit. TCRdb trimmed the raw reads at Q25, called clones with MiXCR and kept productive beta chains. Every CDR3 protein is listed once, alongside the most common genes and DNA of its rows. This sample gives more than 300,000 distinct CDR3 sequences in total; approximately 18% of them show up just once. Roughly 35% of the sample is held by the ten biggest clonotypes. Sequencing was done on a sample of blood. The source of these receptors is a woman in her 30s with Graves' hyperthyroidism that later progressed to Graves' ophthalmopathy.

In DNA form, the CDR3 reads TGTGCCAGCAGTTTTTTAGGGGGCGCCGGGGAGCTGTTTTTT. It codes for CASSFLGGAGELFF. The chain employs TRBV28 and TRBJ2-2; 7 bases map to TRBD1. This CDR3 spans 14 amino acids. The V and J ends lost 3 bases and 6 bases, in that order; junction bases with no gene match: 4. Germline values: CDR1 MDHEN, CDR2 SYDVKM.

This clonotype has at least ten counts. The chain uses TRBV7-8 and TRBJ2-7, with TRBD1 as a possible D gene (6 bases). This CDR3 region has 17 residues. Germline CDR1 reads SGHVS; CDR2 reads FQNEAQ. V dropped 4 bases and J dropped 2 bases, with 21 bases sitting between them. The CDR3 DNA is TGTGCCAGCAGCTCTACCCCGCCGAGACAGGATGCCTACGAGCAGTACTTC. This sequence encodes CASSSTPPRQDAYEQYF.

This clonotype has at least ten counts. The chain employs TRBV28 and TRBJ2-7; D call uncertain. Trimming took off 3 bases at V and 2 bases at J, with 11 bases between the two ends. CDR3 length: 14 residues. Per germline, CDR1 MDHEN and CDR2 SYDVKM. CDR3 coding DNA: TGTGCCAGCAGTTTTGTAGGCTCCGCCTACGAGCAGTACTTC. It encodes CASSFVGSAYEQYF.

This clonotype was counted many times. V and J are TRBV12-3 or TRBV12-4 and TRBJ2-1, with 9 bases identical to TRBD1. The CDR3 has 15 residues. The V segment lost 5 bases and the J segment 7 bases; nucleotides outside the gene matches: 9. This CDR3 is CASSPDRGKVNEQFF. For the CDR3, the DNA is TGTGCCAGCAGTCCTGACAGGGGGAAAGTTAATGAGCAGTTCTTC.

The J gene is TRBJ2-7, the V gene TRBV11-2; 7 nucleotides line up with TRBD2. Germline CDR1 is SGHAT and CDR2 is FQNNGV. The CDR3 covers 17 residues. Losses at the gene ends were 5 bases for V and 0 bases for J; bases not matched to a gene: 13. As DNA, the CDR3 is TGTGCCAGCAGCCCTCCGGGGGGAGGGGCCATCTCCTACGAGCAGTACTTC. Its translation is CASSPPGGGAISYEQYF.

As for this clonotype: This may stem from a read error, because a much larger clone lies one nucleotide away. This rearrangement joins TRBV20-1 to TRBJ2-3; the match to TRBD2 covers 8 bases. The CDR3 runs 15 residues. Germline V gene data show CDR1 as DFQATT and CDR2 as SNEGSKA (reference sequence). The trim removed 1 base at V and 3 bases at J, leaving 6 bases unmatched. CDR3 bases: TGCAGTGCTAGAGTGTGCGGGGGGCTGACAGATACGCAGTATTTT. Amino acids: CSARVCGGLTDTQYF.

The DNA for the CDR3 is TGTGCCAGCAGTACTCGGGGTCGGAGGCAGCCCCAGCATTTT. Its translation: CASSTRGRRQPQHF. The chain carries TRBV12-3 or TRBV12-4 and TRBJ1-5; D is unclear. V lost 5 bases and J 7 bases, leaving 15 bases between the germline ends. This CDR3 is 14 amino acids long.

This rearrangement joins TRBV15 to TRBJ2-1, with 8 bases identical to TRBD2. The V segment lost 4 bases and the J segment 6 bases; nucleotides outside the gene matches: 14. Germline assignment: CDR1 LNHNV and CDR2 YYDKDF (reference sequence). The CDR3 runs to 17 residues. The CDR3 sequence is CATSNRPRAGVRNEQFF. The DNA of the CDR3 is TGTGCCACCAGCAATAGACCCCGAGCGGGAGTACGCAATGAGCAGTTCTTC.

This clonotype was observed many times. This chain uses TRBV20-1 with TRBJ1-2; 9 nucleotides match TRBD1. Germline values: CDR1 DFQATT, CDR2 SNEGSKA (reference sequence). The V gene end was trimmed by 6 bases and the J gene end by 2 bases; junction bases not matched to a gene: 13. The CDR3 loop spans 16 amino acids. Here the CDR3 DNA reads TGCAGTGCCTGGGGGGACAGGGCTTCGTTAAACTATGGCTACACCTTC. Protein product: CSAWGDRASLNYGYTF.

In its sample, this clonotype was seen many times. This chain uses TRBV29-1 with TRBJ2-1; D possibly corresponds to TRBD2 (6 bases). The CDR3 consists of 13 residues. Trimming stripped 4 bases from V and 6 bases from J, with 13 bases between. Germline V CDR1 and CDR2: SQVTM, ANQGSEA. CDR3 residues: CSVVGGRTNEQFF. The CDR3 region has the DNA TGCAGCGTTGTCGGAGGGAGGACCAATGAGCAGTTCTTC.

Only a few counts were recorded for this clonotype. The genes are TRBV7-8 and TRBJ2-7, with a weak D call TRBD1 (5 bases). This CDR3 comprises 15 residues. V lost 5 bases to trimming and J lost 0 bases, with 14 bases between them. Germline CDR1 reads SGHVS; CDR2 reads FQNEAQ. The CDR3 loop is CASSPGQTFSYEQYF. The CDR3 bases are TGTGCCAGCAGCCCCGGACAAACGTTCTCCTACGAGCAGTACTTC.

The rearrangement joins TRBV19 to TRBJ2-3; the match to TRBD1 covers 10 bases. J was trimmed by 4 bases and V by 5 bases; bases with no gene match: 12. Germline V gene lookup returns CDR1 LNHDA and CDR2 SQIVND (reference sequence). This CDR3 is 17 amino acids long. As DNA, the CDR3 is TGTGCCAGTAGTCTAGCCCTGACAGGGGGCGAGGCAGATACGCAGTATTTT. Its translation: CASSLALTGGEADTQYF.

The table lists this clonotype with a few counts. The V gene is TRBV28, the J gene TRBJ2-7; 7 nucleotides agree with TRBD2. Germline V gene lookup returns CDR1 MDHEN and CDR2 SYDVKM. Losses at the gene ends were 11 bases for V and 2 bases for J; bases not matched to a gene: 6. This CDR3 has 12 amino acids. The CDR3, as DNA: TGTGCCGGCGGGGAGGGAGCCTACGAGCAGTACTTC. Protein: CAGGEGAYEQYF.

The rearrangement links TRBV18 to TRBJ2-7, with 9 bases identical to TRBD1. CDR1 is KGHSH and CDR2 is LQKENI in the germline V gene. The V and J ends lost 6 bases and 5 bases, in that order; junction bases with no gene match: 2. The CDR3 is 12 residues long. CDR3 nucleotide sequence: TGTGCCAGCTCGCGGGACAGGGACGAGCAGTACGTC. Amino acids: CASSRDRDEQYV.

This clonotype appeared many times. The rearrangement joins TRBV29-1 to TRBJ1-2; D call uncertain. V was clipped by 3 bases and J by 4 bases, with 18 bases between them. Germline assignment: CDR1 SQVTM and CDR2 ANQGSEA. The CDR3 extends over 15 amino acids. The CDR3 here is CSVDRVSDTVYGYTF. CDR3 bases: TGCAGCGTTGACCGCGTGTCAGACACCGTCTATGGCTACACCTTC.

This clonotype has a count of ten or more. CDR3 in amino acids: CASRRTETYEQYF. CDR3 in DNA: TGTGCCAGTCGAAGGACGGAAACCTACGAGCAGTACTTC. This rearrangement joins TRBV2 to TRBJ2-7; D is uncertain. Between the trimmed V and J ends, which lost 9 bases and 2 bases, there was a span of 14 bases. The CDR3 spans 13 residues. Germline V gives CDR1 SNHLY, CDR2 FYNNEI. Looking up the rest from reference TRBV2 and TRBJ2-7 gives the full variable domain: EPEVTQTPSHQVTQMGQEVILRCVPISNHLYFYWYRQILGQKVEFLVSFYNNEISEKSEIFDDQFSVERPDGSNFTLKIRSTKLEDSAMYFCASRRTETYEQYFGPGTRLTVT.

The V gene is TRBV6-1, the J gene TRBJ2-2, with D possibly being TRBD2 (7 bases). The CDR3 sequence is 14 residues long. CDR1 is MNHNS, CDR2 SASEGT, per germline. Trimming cost V 5 bases and J 5 bases, with 12 bases left between them. CDR3 in amino acids: CASSYREGTGELFF. The DNA of the CDR3 is TGTGCCAGCAGTTACAGGGAGGGAACCGGGGAGCTGTTTTTT.